A selection of T cell receptor beta chains follows, all from one sample in a study of T cells after yellow fever vaccination. TCRdb itself ran the 5' RACE reads through MiXCR, one entry per CDR3 protein. The sample lists roughly 330,000 distinct CDR3 sequences, 6.8% seen once, with about 18% in the top ten. This specimen consisted of PBMCs, obtained approximately 47 days after the first yellow fever vaccination. These receptors were obtained from a man aged 18-30 years who received the YFV17D yellow fever vaccine. Both conserved end residues are part of each CDR3. The D gene is left open where the match is weak. Only part of the rows carry a size: once, few, many, or a class if the clone is expanded.

cdr3_aa: CSARVVDTQYF
cdr3_nt: TGCAGTGCTAGGGTGGTAGATACGCAGTATTTT
d_call: .
v_call: TRBV20-1
j_call: TRBJ2-3
clone_size: many

cdr3_aa: CASWGDTIYF
cdr3_nt: TGTGCCAGCTGGGGCGACACCATATATTTT
d_call: .
v_call: TRBV6-6
j_call: TRBJ1-3
clone_size: few

cdr3_aa: CASSLISGGGADTQYF
cdr3_nt: TGCGCCAGCAGCCTCATTAGCGGGGGGGGAGCAGATACGCAGTATTTT
d_call: TRBD2
v_call: TRBV5-1
j_call: TRBJ2-3
clone_size: few

cdr3_aa: CASSYRVTGGSYGYTF
cdr3_nt: TGTGCCAGCAGTTACAGGGTGACAGGGGGCTCCTATGGCTACACCTTC
d_call: TRBD1
v_call: TRBV6-5
j_call: TRBJ1-2
clone_size: .

cdr3_aa: CSALGLAKNIQYF
cdr3_nt: TGCAGTGCTCTAGGACTAGCCAAAAACATTCAGTACTTC
d_call: .
v_call: TRBV20-1
j_call: TRBJ2-4
clone_size: .

cdr3_aa: CSARDRGQNYGYTF
cdr3_nt: TGCAGTGCTAGAGACCGGGGACAGAATTATGGCTACACCTTC
d_call: TRBD1
v_call: TRBV20-1
j_call: TRBJ1-2
clone_size: many

cdr3_aa: CASSSRGAGELFF
cdr3_nt: TGTGCCAGCAGCTCGCGCGGGGCCGGGGAGCTGTTTTTT
d_call: .
v_call: TRBV7-9
j_call: TRBJ2-2
clone_size: .

cdr3_aa: CASSLVGAASGANVLTF
cdr3_nt: TGTGCCAGCAGCTTAGTAGGGGCCGCCTCTGGGGCCAACGTCCTGACTTTC
d_call: .
v_call: TRBV7-2
j_call: TRBJ2-6
clone_size: .

cdr3_aa: CASSPLAGRWGGEQFF
cdr3_nt: TGTGCCAGCAGCCCTCTAGCGGGGAGGTGGGGTGGGGAGCAGTTCTTC
d_call: TRBD2
v_call: TRBV7-6
j_call: TRBJ2-1
clone_size: .

cdr3_aa: CASSPVTGATYNEQFF
cdr3_nt: TGCGCCAGCAGCCCGGTAACAGGGGCGACGTACAATGAGCAGTTCTTC
d_call: TRBD1
v_call: TRBV5-1
j_call: TRBJ2-1
clone_size: many

cdr3_aa: CASSPAYGTDTQYF
cdr3_nt: TGTGCCAGCTCACCGGCCTACGGCACAGATACGCAGTATTTT
d_call: .
v_call: TRBV18
j_call: TRBJ2-3
clone_size: .

cdr3_aa: CASSRGWMNTEAFF
cdr3_nt: TGTGCCAGTAGCAGGGGCTGGATGAACACTGAAGCTTTCTTT
d_call: .
v_call: TRBV19
j_call: TRBJ1-1
clone_size: few

cdr3_aa: CASSLGIVERLAGGLDTQYF
cdr3_nt: TGTGCCAGCAGCTTAGGGATCGTGGAGAGACTAGCGGGGGGCCTAGATACGCAGTATTTT
d_call: TRBD2
v_call: TRBV7-8
j_call: TRBJ2-3
clone_size: many

cdr3_aa: CSGGDADRGFYNEQFF
cdr3_nt: TGCAGCGGGGGGGACGCCGACAGGGGGTTTTACAATGAGCAGTTCTTC
d_call: TRBD1
v_call: TRBV29-1
j_call: TRBJ2-1
clone_size: .

cdr3_aa: CASTGDSNQPQHF
cdr3_nt: TGTGCCAGCACCGGCGATAGCAATCAGCCCCAGCATTTT
d_call: .
v_call: TRBV2
j_call: TRBJ1-5
clone_size: .

cdr3_aa: CASFLSGLLPQYF
cdr3_nt: TGTGCCAGCTTTTTGTCCGGACTTCTGCCGCAGTATTTT
d_call: .
v_call: TRBV5-6
j_call: TRBJ2-3
clone_size: few

cdr3_aa: CASSPGLGKSEAFF
cdr3_nt: TGTGCCAGCAGCCCCGGTCTGGGGAAGAGTGAAGCTTTCTTT
d_call: .
v_call: TRBV7-2
j_call: TRBJ1-1
clone_size: .

cdr3_aa: CASSEPLRETQYF
cdr3_nt: TGTGCCAGCAGTGAACCATTGAGGGAGACCCAGTACTTC
d_call: .
v_call: TRBV9
j_call: TRBJ2-5
clone_size: few

cdr3_aa: CASSQVQGWGQETQYF
cdr3_nt: TGCGCCAGCAGCCAAGTGCAGGGTTGGGGGCAAGAGACCCAGTACTTC
d_call: .
v_call: TRBV4-1
j_call: TRBJ2-5
clone_size: few

cdr3_aa: CASSFGGVGNTIYF
cdr3_nt: TGCGCCAGCAGCTTCGGAGGGGTCGGAAACACCATATATTTT
d_call: .
v_call: TRBV5-1
j_call: TRBJ1-3
clone_size: .

cdr3_aa: CASSQPGQSVQYF
cdr3_nt: TGCGCCAGCAGCCAACCGGGACAGAGCGTTCAGTACTTC
d_call: TRBD1
v_call: TRBV4-3
j_call: TRBJ2-4
clone_size: .

cdr3_aa: CASSYSAGTGVYNEQFF
cdr3_nt: TGTGCCAGCAGTTACTCGGCCGGGACAGGGGTTTACAATGAGCAGTTCTTC
d_call: TRBD1
v_call: TRBV6-2/TRBV6-3
j_call: TRBJ2-1
clone_size: few

cdr3_aa: CASSSQGFLDTQYF
cdr3_nt: TGTGCCAGCAGCTCTCAGGGTTTTCTAGATACGCAGTATTTT
d_call: .
v_call: TRBV5-6
j_call: TRBJ2-3
clone_size: .

cdr3_aa: CASSVVSGGGTQYF
cdr3_nt: TGTGCCAGCAGCGTAGTATCGGGGGGCGGGACCCAGTACTTC
d_call: .
v_call: TRBV9
j_call: TRBJ2-5
clone_size: .

cdr3_aa: CASSLGETNTGELFF
cdr3_nt: TGTGCCAGCAGCCTGGGGGAGACAAACACCGGGGAGCTGTTTTTT
d_call: .
v_call: TRBV3-1
j_call: TRBJ2-2
clone_size: .

cdr3_aa: CASSWDSFYGYTF
cdr3_nt: TGCGCCAGCAGCTGGGACAGCTTTTATGGCTACACCTTC
d_call: TRBD1
v_call: TRBV5-1
j_call: TRBJ1-2
clone_size: many

cdr3_aa: CASSRDGANVLTF
cdr3_nt: TGTGCCAGCTCACGGGACGGGGCCAACGTCCTGACTTTC
d_call: .
v_call: TRBV18
j_call: TRBJ2-6
clone_size: .

cdr3_aa: CASSPGQGVGTQYF
cdr3_nt: TGTGCCAGCAGTCCGGGACAGGGGGTCGGTACGCAGTATTTT
d_call: TRBD1
v_call: TRBV6-2/TRBV6-3
j_call: TRBJ2-3
clone_size: once

cdr3_aa: CASNQGADYEQYF
cdr3_nt: TGTGCCAGCAACCAGGGGGCTGACTACGAGCAGTACTTC
d_call: TRBD1
v_call: TRBV9
j_call: TRBJ2-7
clone_size: few

cdr3_aa: CATSPDSRYNSPLHF
cdr3_nt: TGTGCCACCAGCCCGGATAGCCGCTATAATTCACCCCTCCACTTT
d_call: .
v_call: TRBV3-1
j_call: TRBJ1-6
clone_size: .

cdr3_aa: CASKRSYTDTQYF
cdr3_nt: TGTGCCAGTAAGAGATCATACACAGATACGCAGTATTTT
d_call: .
v_call: TRBV19
j_call: TRBJ2-3
clone_size: few

cdr3_aa: CASSHVGGPSEETQYF
cdr3_nt: TGTGCCAGCAGCCACGTGGGTGGTCCAAGTGAAGAGACCCAGTACTTC
d_call: .
v_call: TRBV27
j_call: TRBJ2-5
clone_size: few